The rows below give T cell receptor beta chains drawn from one sample of a study of cytomegalovirus exposure and HLA in healthy donors. Assay: immunoSEQ multiplex PCR; the TCRdb copy retains only in-frame clones and omits some. The sample lists about 190,000 clones, nearly 80% occurring once. Source material: PBMCs. The receptors derive from a woman in her twenties or thirties in good health and CMV-seropositive. CDR3s include the opening cysteine and the closing phenylalanine or tryptophan. The order of the fields is J gene, V gene, CDR3 length, CDR3 protein.

TRBJ2-7 | TRBV10-2 | 14 | CASSVTGSSYEQYF
TRBJ1-5 | TRBV19 | 13 | CASSIGLVQPQHF
TRBJ2-2 | TRBV9 | 16 | CASSVGFQGATGELFF
TRBJ2-5 | TRBV19 | 14 | CASSKQLGYETQYF
TRBJ2-3 | TRBV6-1 | 15 | CASGSGSGSTDTQYF
TRBJ2-3 | TRBV7-8 | 13 | CASSLGISDTQYF
TRBJ2-5 | TRBV5-1 | 16 | CASSLSASGRGETQYF
TRBJ1-6 | TRBV6-1 | 16 | CASSEVATGANSPLHF
TRBJ1-3 | TRBV5-4 | 16 | CASSLGGQGFGNTIYF
TRBJ2-7 | TRBV5-1 | 15 | CASSPGVNSLLEQYF
TRBJ1-5 | TRBV6-5 | 15 | CASSTGTGGNQPQHF
TRBJ1-1 | TRBV4-3 | 13 | CASSQVQGTEAFF
TRBJ2-3 | TRBV4-2 | 18 | CASSQGFMTRDWADTQYF
TRBJ1-4 | TRBV7-9 | 17 | CASSLALGGGGNQKLFF
TRBJ2-5 | TRBV7-2 | 14 | CASSSEWGRETQYF
TRBJ1-2 | TRBV5-1 | 14 | CASSLEEEAYGYTF
TRBJ1-4 | TRBV7-2 | 15 | CASSSPTGANEKLFF
TRBJ2-1 | TRBV7-9 | 14 | CASSHMDRGNEQFF
TRBJ2-5 | TRBV28 | 14 | CASSPTGLGETQYF
TRBJ2-5 | TRBV7-9 | 17 | CASSPSRQGAIQETQYF
TRBJ1-2 | TRBV6-1 | 15 | CASSAGTGGVYGYTF
TRBJ2-7 | TRBV14 | 16 | CASSHPLSAGVNEQYF
TRBJ2-3 | TRBV7-2 | 13 | CASSITGPDTQYF
TRBJ2-7 | TRBV7-3 | 13 | CASSLLQGAEQYF
TRBJ2-1 | TRBV27 | 15 | CASSQQGFSYNEQFF
TRBJ2-5 | TRBV15 | 14 | CATSRTGGEETQYF
TRBJ1-2 | TRBV5-6 | 16 | CASSLGQGQGNYGYTF